This T cell receptor (beta chain) comes out of a study of OX40 agonist ivuxolimab in advanced cancers. Study details: Dose-escalation patients suffered from hepatocellular carcinoma, melanoma, renal cell or head and neck cancer. Mean age 60 years, range about 20 to 90; 82.7% male.

This clone was observed a single time. At the DNA level, this CDR3 is encoded by other sequences in the same sample as well. Using immunoSEQ multiplex PCR, the repertoire was profiled, and TCRdb retains in-frame clones only, with some absent. In the table there are around 40,000 clones, roughly 78% of which are singletons. V lost 1 base to trimming and J lost 4 bases, with 8 bases between them. The V gene's germline CDR1 is SEHNR and CDR2 FQNEAQ (reference sequence). This CDR3 contains 14 residues. The TCR originated in an adult with an advanced solid tumor such as melanoma, head and neck, liver or kidney cancer. The input for sequencing was CD4+ or CD8+ T cells sorted from blood, taken in a trial of the OX40 agonist ivuxolimab. The gene calls are TRBV7-9 and TRBJ2-1, with TRBD2 as a possible D gene (6 bases). The CDR3 DNA sequence: TGTGCCAGCAGCTTAGGGAGCGGGTACAATGAGCAGTTCTTC. It encodes CASSLGSGYNEQFF. The entire variable domain, with the rest obtained from reference TRBV7-9 and TRBJ2-1, is as follows: DTGVSQNPRHKITKRGQNVTFRCDPISEHNRLYWYRQTLGQGPEFLTYFQNEAQLEKSRLLSDRFSAERPKGSFSTLEIQRTEQGDSAMYLCASSLGSGYNEQFFGPGTRLTVL.